This TCR beta chain was retrieved from a study of blood T cells in healthy people across ages. Study-wide findings and caveats: Age showed a roughly linear inverse relationship with TCR beta diversity per million T cells.

The germline V gene encodes CDR1 SQVTM and CDR2 ANQGSEA. With 6 bases removed from V and 0 bases from J, the gap between germline ends came to 14 bases. The CDR3 totals 14 residues. This clonotype was detected only a few times. Its specificity is unknown. With a J-beta primer mix and a sample-barcoded 5' primer, a second PCR ran about 6 to 11 cycles. Each sample provided no less than 2.5 million CDR3-containing paired-end reads. MiXCR, applied by TCRdb to the 5' RACE reads, yields one record per CDR3 protein. The table includes about 320,000 distinct CDR3 sequences, roughly 27% detected once. At least 5 micrograms of total RNA were extracted per sample.

Sample: blood. The chain combines TRBV29-1 with TRBJ1-1; TRBD1 is a possible D gene (5 bases). The receptor's source is a woman between 65 and 79 years old in good health. Here the CDR3 DNA reads TGCAGCGTGGGACCGGGAGCCATGAACACTGAAGCTTTCTTT. Residues: CSVGPGAMNTEAFF.